A selection of T cell receptor beta chains follows, all from one sample in a study of glioma-infiltrating T cells after dendritic cell vaccination. Data came from immunoSEQ multiplex PCR; TCRdb stores just in-frame clones and leaves some out. Among more than 100,000 clones listed, roughly four fifths were seen once. The sample consisted of blood, taken before dendritic cell vaccination. These receptors came from a human donor with glioblastoma. CDR3s leave out the opening cysteine and the closing phenylalanine or tryptophan. Not every row has a clone size; where given, it reads once, few, many or a size class.

V: TRBV19; size: NA; length: 11; J: TRBJ2-3; CDR3: ASRTGGSDTQY
V: TRBV30; size: NA; length: 10; J: TRBJ1-1; CDR3: AWSQWNTEAF
V: TRBV5-1; size: few; length: 14; J: TRBJ1-4; CDR3: ASSPDRVATNEKLF
V: TRBV7-9; size: few; length: 13; J: TRBJ1-1; CDR3: ASSFDRGLWIEAF
V: TRBV7-6; size: NA; length: 12; J: TRBJ1-5; CDR3: ASSLALGVQPQH
V: TRBV11-2; size: NA; length: 15; J: TRBJ2-5; CDR3: ASSLDILGQGGETQY
V: TRBV7-8; size: NA; length: 14; J: TRBJ1-5; CDR3: ASTIKGGMGNQPQH
V: TRBV19; size: NA; length: 11; J: TRBJ1-2; CDR3: ASSIAGPYGYT
V: TRBV19; size: NA; length: 15; J: TRBJ1-5; CDR3: ASRNLQGELLDQPQH
V: TRBV25-1; size: NA; length: 12; J: TRBJ2-1; CDR3: ASSVRQGNNEQF
V: TRBV9; size: NA; length: 14; J: TRBJ1-6; CDR3: ASSVGGTFLGSPLH
V: TRBV7-3; size: NA; length: 13; J: TRBJ1-1; CDR3: ASSPRPGGSTEAF
V: TRBV30; size: NA; length: 12; J: TRBJ2-7; CDR3: AWTRLLPFYEQY
V: TRBV9; size: NA; length: 12; J: TRBJ2-5; CDR3: ASSTGLAEETQY
V: TRBV6-5; size: NA; length: 10; J: TRBJ1-1; CDR3: ASSADSSEAF
V: TRBV19; size: NA; length: 12; J: TRBJ2-7; CDR3: ASTPRLFSYEQY
V: TRBV30; size: NA; length: 18; J: TRBJ2-7; CDR3: AWSAYRGKSLRIISYEQY